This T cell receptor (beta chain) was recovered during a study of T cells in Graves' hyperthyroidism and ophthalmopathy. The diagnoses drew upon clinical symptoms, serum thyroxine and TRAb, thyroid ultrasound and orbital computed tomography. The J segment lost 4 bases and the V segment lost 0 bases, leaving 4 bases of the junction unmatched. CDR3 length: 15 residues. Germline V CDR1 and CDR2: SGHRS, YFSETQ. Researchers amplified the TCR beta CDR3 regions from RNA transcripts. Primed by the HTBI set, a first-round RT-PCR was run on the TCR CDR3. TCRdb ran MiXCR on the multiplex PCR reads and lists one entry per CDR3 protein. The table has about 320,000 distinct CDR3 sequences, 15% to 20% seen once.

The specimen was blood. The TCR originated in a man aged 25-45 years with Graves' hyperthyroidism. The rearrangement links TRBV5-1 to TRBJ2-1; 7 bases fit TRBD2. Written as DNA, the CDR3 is TGCGCCAGCAGCTTGGGCGGGAGAGGGTACAATGAGCAGTTCTTC. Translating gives CASSLGGRGYNEQFF.